This T cell receptor (beta chain) was identified during a study of blood T cell repertoires in COVID-19. Germline CDR1 is LGHDT and CDR2 is YNNKEL (reference sequence). V lost 8 bases to trimming and J lost 11 bases, with 21 bases between them. The CDR3 has 14 residues. Some clones are missing from TCRdb's copy, which holds only in-frame ones; the method was immunoSEQ multiplex PCR. Here the sample spans about 160,000 clones, 88% being singletons. The TCR originated in a woman between 45 and 60 years old who had recovered from COVID-19. The chain employs TRBV3-1 (or the pseudogene TRBV3-2) and TRBJ1-4; D is possibly TRBD1 (6 bases). Material for sequencing was PBMCs or T cells enriched from blood (not recorded which). The CDR3 protein is CASSSQGGVAKLFF. In DNA form, the CDR3 reads TGTGCCAGCTCTTCACAGGGTGGAGTAGCGAAACTGTTTTTT.